This TCR beta chain appears in the sequencing data of a study of response to subunit inactivated influenza vaccine. Study observations and caveats: Every seasonal influenza vaccination brings in few new T cells, the authors suggested.

This CDR3 comprises 15 residues. Germline CDR1 DFQATT, CDR2 SNEGSKA (reference sequence). Trimming left V 1 base short and J 3 bases short, with 13 bases between. TCRdb ran MiXCR on the RT-PCR reads and lists one entry per CDR3 protein. The data contain about 180,000 distinct CDR3 sequences, about 9.3% of them seen just once; the ten biggest clones take up 11%. In its sample, this clonotype was seen a few times. The antigen remains undetermined. This material consisted of non-naive T cells sorted from PBMCs, taken on the day of vaccination. The receptor was derived from a man between 50 and 59 years old who received an inactivated influenza vaccine. The chain employs TRBV20-1 and TRBJ2-1; D may be TRBD1 (5 bases). The CDR3 region is CSARVGSGNYNEQFF. The CDR3 bases are TGCAGTGCTAGAGTCGGATCAGGGAACTACAATGAGCAGTTCTTC.